Listed below are T cell receptor beta chains from one sample, sequenced in a study of identical twins. TCRdb processed the 5' RACE reads anew with MiXCR; each CDR3 protein has one entry. The sample shows roughly 750,000 distinct CDR3 sequences, around 20% of them seen only once. These data were also reused for a study on T cells expressing NK-cell markers.

The sample taken for sequencing was PBMCs. Every receptor here comes from a woman aged 18-29 years in good health. Both conserved end residues are part of each CDR3. Each record gives: V gene, J gene, clone size, D gene, CDR3 DNA, CDR3 protein. D genes are given only for firm matches. Clone size is not always given. Where it is, it says once, few, many or a class for expanded clones.

TRBV6-2/TRBV6-3	TRBJ2-7	-	-	TGTGCCAGCAGCTACCCTAGACAAGGCCGTGGTAGACAGTACTTC	CASSYPRQGRGRQYF
TRBV6-1	TRBJ2-4	-	-	TGTGCCACCCAAAAGGACCTTACTCACATTCAGTACTTC	CATQKDLTHIQYF
TRBV5-1	TRBJ1-1	-	-	TGCGCCAGCAGCTTAGGTGGGGGGCTGGAAGCTTTCTTT	CASSLGGGLEAFF
TRBV5-1	TRBJ1-4	many	-	TGCGCCAGCAGCTTGGGACAGGCGAATGAAAAACTGTTTTTT	CASSLGQANEKLFF
TRBV20-1	TRBJ2-1	-	TRBD2	TGCAGTGCTGCCGGGACTAGCGGGACTTTCCGGGAGCAGTTCTTC	CSAAGTSGTFREQFF
TRBV12-3/TRBV12-4	TRBJ1-2	many	-	TGTGCCAGCAGTTTTGACAGCCCCATACACTATGGCTACACCTTC	CASSFDSPIHYGYTF
TRBV15	TRBJ2-5	few	-	TGTGCCACCAGCAGAGACCCCACGCGGGGAGAGACCCAGTACTTC	CATSRDPTRGETQYF
TRBV6-1	TRBJ2-1	few	-	TGTGCCAGCAGTGAAGTTGAGGAATCCGGTGAGCAGTTCTTC	CASSEVEESGEQFF
TRBV5-1	TRBJ2-1	many	-	TGCGCCAGCAGCTTGGTGCCTAGCGCACAAACGGAGCAGTTCTTC	CASSLVPSAQTEQFF
TRBV20-1	TRBJ2-1	-	TRBD2	TGCAGTGCTAGAGGGGGAGCGGGAGGTTACAATGAGCAGTTCTTC	CSARGGAGGYNEQFF
TRBV4-3	TRBJ1-2	-	-	TGCGCCAGCAGCCAAGAGTACAGGAAATGGAACTATGGCTACACCTTC	CASSQEYRKWNYGYTF
TRBV5-1	TRBJ2-2	-	-	TGCGCCAGCAGCTTGGCAGGGGTCGACACCGGGGAGCTGTTTTTT	CASSLAGVDTGELFF
TRBV29-1	TRBJ2-7	few	-	TGCAGCGCCCTGGGCGAGCAGTACTTC	CSALGEQYF
TRBV5-1	TRBJ2-3	few	TRBD1	TGCGCCAGCAGCACGATACAGGGGGCCGACACAGATACGCAGTATTTT	CASSTIQGADTDTQYF
TRBV4-3	TRBJ2-3	few	-	TGCGCCAGCAGCCAAGGGGTGGCCTCTAGCACAGATACGCAGTATTTT	CASSQGVASSTDTQYF
TRBV10-3	TRBJ1-2	-	TRBD1	TGTGCCATCAGTGAGCGCGGGACAGGGAGAGGCTACACCTTC	CAISERGTGRGYTF
TRBV29-1	TRBJ2-7	-	-	TGCAGCGTTATAACTACTCTTCCCGGGACTTCCTACGAGCAGTACTTC	CSVITTLPGTSYEQYF
TRBV6-5	TRBJ2-5	few	-	TGTGCCAGCCGCCTCGAGGAGACCCAGTACTTC	CASRLEETQYF
TRBV29-1	TRBJ2-1	many	-	TGCAGCGTTTGGGGGGTTGAGCAGTTCTTC	CSVWGVEQFF
TRBV6-2/TRBV6-3	TRBJ1-2	few	-	TGTGCCAGCAGTTACCTCGCCCAGGGAGCTAACTATGGCTACACCTTC	CASSYLAQGANYGYTF
TRBV20-1	TRBJ1-2	-	-	TGCAGTGCGTTTGCAGTTAACTATGGCTACACCTTC	CSAFAVNYGYTF
TRBV12-3/TRBV12-4	TRBJ1-2	many	TRBD1	TGTGCCAGCAGTCGGGGGACAGTTGAAGACTATGGCTACACCTTC	CASSRGTVEDYGYTF
TRBV3-1	TRBJ2-7	few	-	TGTGCCAGCAGCCAAGATGGGGGGCATATGGACGAGCAGTACTTC	CASSQDGGHMDEQYF
TRBV20-1	TRBJ2-7	-	TRBD2	TGCAGTGGATCTAGCGGGATCTCCTACGAGCAGTACTTC	CSGSSGISYEQYF
TRBV12-3/TRBV12-4	TRBJ1-1	-	-	TGTGCCAGCAAGTCCGTAAACACTGAAGCTTTCTTT	CASKSVNTEAFF
TRBV7-2	TRBJ2-2	few	TRBD2	TGTGCCAGCAGCTTATGGGCTAGCGGGAGGATGGAGCTGTTTTTT	CASSLWASGRMELFF
TRBV20-1	TRBJ2-1	-	-	TGCAGTGCTAGAGTCTGGCGTCAAAATGAGCAGTTCTTC	CSARVWRQNEQFF
TRBV2	TRBJ2-3	many	-	TGTGCCAGCAGTTATTCCGGGACTTCTAGCACAGATACGCAGTATTTT	CASSYSGTSSTDTQYF
TRBV12-3/TRBV12-4	TRBJ2-5	few	-	TGTGCTGGGGGACGAGAGACCCAGTACTTC	CAGGRETQYF
TRBV7-2	TRBJ2-1	few	TRBD1	TGTGCCAGCAGCACTCGGGACAGGGGCTACTTTGAGCAGTTCTTC	CASSTRDRGYFEQFF
TRBV29-1	TRBJ1-1	few	-	TGCAGCGTTGCGGGGAGAGGGATGAACACTGAAGCTTTCTTT	CSVAGRGMNTEAFF
TRBV12-3/TRBV12-4	TRBJ2-7	few	TRBD1	TGTGCCAGCAGCCGTCGGGACAGGGGCTACGAGCAGTACTTC	CASSRRDRGYEQYF
TRBV10-3	TRBJ2-7	few	-	TGTGCCACCTCCGGTTTCAATGGACGGAACTCCTACGAGCAGTACTTC	CATSGFNGRNSYEQYF
TRBV10-3	TRBJ2-5	-	-	TGTGCCATCAGTGAAAAGCGCAGGGAAGAGACCCAGTACTTC	CAISEKRREETQYF
TRBV10-3	TRBJ2-1	-	TRBD2	TGTGCCATCAGCTGGACTAGCGGTTCCTACAATGAGCAGTTCTTC	CAISWTSGSYNEQFF
TRBV29-1	TRBJ2-1	few	-	TGCAGCGTGGCCTTAGAGAGCGCGAGCTCCTACAATGAGCAGTTCTTC	CSVALESASSYNEQFF
TRBV5-6	TRBJ2-4	-	TRBD1	TGTGCCAGCAGCTTGTCCGGGACAGGGGGTCTGTACTTC	CASSLSGTGGLYF
TRBV20-1	TRBJ2-1	-	-	TGCAGTGCTGCGTCTAGCGTGTACAATGAGCAGTTCTTC	CSAASSVYNEQFF
TRBV12-3/TRBV12-4	TRBJ1-2	few	-	TGTGCCAGCAGTTTGGGGGGCCAGGCGTATGGCTACACCTTC	CASSLGGQAYGYTF
TRBV6-5	TRBJ2-7	many	-	TGTGCCAGCAGTTACATTGGCGGTCCCTACGAGCAGTACTTC	CASSYIGGPYEQYF
TRBV6-1	TRBJ2-3	few	TRBD1	TGTGCCAGCAGCCCCAGCCAGGGGGTCACAGATACGCAGTATTTT	CASSPSQGVTDTQYF
TRBV6-2/TRBV6-3	TRBJ2-1	many	-	TGTGCCAGCAGCCCCCGGGACTACAATGAGCAGTTCTTC	CASSPRDYNEQFF
TRBV12-3/TRBV12-4	TRBJ1-2	many	-	TGTGCCAGCAGTCCTCCGGTTCTTTATGGCTACACCTTC	CASSPPVLYGYTF
TRBV10-3	TRBJ2-2	many	-	TGTGCCATCAGCCACCAAGGACACCACACCGGGGAGCTGTTTTTT	CAISHQGHHTGELFF
TRBV20-1	TRBJ2-7	few	-	TGCAGTGTCCAGCCGGCGGTGGCATCCTACGAGCAGTACTTC	CSVQPAVASYEQYF
TRBV19	TRBJ2-4	few	TRBD2	TGTGCCAGTAGTATAGGTCCTAGCGGGCCTCTAGCCAAAAACATTCAGTACTTC	CASSIGPSGPLAKNIQYF
TRBV5-1	TRBJ2-1	-	TRBD1	TGCGCCAGCAGCTTATGGACAGGGGGTGGCAATGAGCAGTTCTTC	CASSLWTGGGNEQFF
TRBV7-9	TRBJ2-5	many	-	TGTGCCAGCAGCTTTGCCGGGATTGGTCAAGAGACCCAGTACTTC	CASSFAGIGQETQYF
TRBV6-1	TRBJ2-1	few	TRBD1	TGTGCCAGCAGTCTGGGACAGGGGGCAACTGGGCAGTTCTTC	CASSLGQGATGQFF
TRBV7-8	TRBJ2-5	few	TRBD1	TGTGCCAGCAGCTCAAACAGGGGGCAAGAGACCCAGTACTTC	CASSSNRGQETQYF
TRBV19	TRBJ1-2	few	-	TGTGCCACGAAAACTGAAAACCGGGGCGCCAACTATGGCTACACCTTC	CATKTENRGANYGYTF
TRBV2	TRBJ2-7	few	TRBD1	TGTGCCAGCAGTGAGGGACAGGTCTACGAGCAGTACTTC	CASSEGQVYEQYF
TRBV24-1	TRBJ2-2	few	-	TGTGCCACCGGAGGTTCGTCCGGGGAGCTGTTTTTT	CATGGSSGELFF
TRBV5-1	TRBJ2-1	few	TRBD2	TGCGCCAGCAGCTCCGGGGCGGGAGGCCGGGAGCAGTTCTTC	CASSSGAGGREQFF
TRBV10-3	TRBJ2-1	few	-	TGTGCCATCAGGCCCACCCCGGGAGAATCTTACAATGAGCAGTTCTTC	CAIRPTPGESYNEQFF